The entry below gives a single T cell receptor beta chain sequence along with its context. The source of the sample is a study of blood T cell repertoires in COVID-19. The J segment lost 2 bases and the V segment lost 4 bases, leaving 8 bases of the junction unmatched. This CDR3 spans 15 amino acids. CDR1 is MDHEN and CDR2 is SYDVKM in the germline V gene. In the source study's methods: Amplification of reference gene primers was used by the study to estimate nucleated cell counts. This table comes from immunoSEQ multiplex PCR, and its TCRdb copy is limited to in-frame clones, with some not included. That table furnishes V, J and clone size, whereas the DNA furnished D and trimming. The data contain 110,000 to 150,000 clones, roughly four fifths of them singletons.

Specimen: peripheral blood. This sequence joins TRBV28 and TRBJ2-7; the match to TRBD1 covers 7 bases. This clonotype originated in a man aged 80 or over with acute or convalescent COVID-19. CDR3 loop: CASSSQGFGTYEQYF. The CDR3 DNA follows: TGTGCCAGCAGTTCACAGGGGTTCGGAACCTACGAGCAGTACTTC. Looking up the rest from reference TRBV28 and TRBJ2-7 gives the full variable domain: DVKVTQSSRYLVKRTGEKVFLECVQDMDHENMFWYRQDPGLGLRLIYFSYDVKMKEKGDIPEGYSVSREKKERFSLILESASTNQTSMYLCASSSQGFGTYEQYFGPGTRLTVT.